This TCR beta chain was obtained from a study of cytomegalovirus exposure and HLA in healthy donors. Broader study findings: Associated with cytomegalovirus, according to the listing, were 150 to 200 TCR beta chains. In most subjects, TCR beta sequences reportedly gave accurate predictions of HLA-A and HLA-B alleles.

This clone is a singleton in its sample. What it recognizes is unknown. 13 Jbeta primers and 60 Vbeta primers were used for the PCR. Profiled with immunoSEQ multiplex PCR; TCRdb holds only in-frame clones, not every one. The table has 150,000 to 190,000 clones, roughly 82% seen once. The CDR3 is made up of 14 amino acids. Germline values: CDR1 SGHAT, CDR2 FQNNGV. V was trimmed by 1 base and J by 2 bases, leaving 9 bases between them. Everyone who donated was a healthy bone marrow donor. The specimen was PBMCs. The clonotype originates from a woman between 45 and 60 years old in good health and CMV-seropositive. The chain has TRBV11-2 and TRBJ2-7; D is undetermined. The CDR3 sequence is CASSLGQKTYEQYF. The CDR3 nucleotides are TGTGCCAGCAGCTTAGGGCAAAAGACCTACGAGCAGTACTTC.